This T cell receptor (beta chain) originates from a study of human T cells and chemical hapten exposure. Study-wide background: 2% DPC was applied to roughly 2 cm by roughly 2 cm of upper inner arm skin for sensitization.

Unique molecular identifiers were linked by the library to individual cDNA molecules. Each CDR3 protein gets one entry after TCRdb re-called the reads with MiXCR. The sample shows approximately 4,500 distinct CDR3 sequences, 45% to 50% of them seen only once. V dropped 0 bases and J dropped 2; count of bases not matched to a gene: 7. CDR1 SGHRS and CDR2 YFSETQ come from the germline V gene. This CDR3 has 17 residues. Regarding treatment: therapeutic diphenylcyclopropenone sensitization with weekly scalp DPC. Total RNA came from unfractionated whole blood. The chain links TRBV5-1 to TRBJ2-3, with TRBD2 identical over 9 bases. The source was whole blood, collected before DPC sensitization or 2, 6, or about 24 weeks after (not recorded which). The clonotype was recovered from an adult with alopecia areata. Some clones in this sample may be carry-over from other donors' samples. This table probably holds off-target reads from a library built for another chain. The CDR3 reads CASSLGVSGGPTDTQYF. Written as DNA, the CDR3 is TGCGCCAGCAGCTTGGGGGTTAGCGGGGGCCCCACAGATACGCAGTATTTT.